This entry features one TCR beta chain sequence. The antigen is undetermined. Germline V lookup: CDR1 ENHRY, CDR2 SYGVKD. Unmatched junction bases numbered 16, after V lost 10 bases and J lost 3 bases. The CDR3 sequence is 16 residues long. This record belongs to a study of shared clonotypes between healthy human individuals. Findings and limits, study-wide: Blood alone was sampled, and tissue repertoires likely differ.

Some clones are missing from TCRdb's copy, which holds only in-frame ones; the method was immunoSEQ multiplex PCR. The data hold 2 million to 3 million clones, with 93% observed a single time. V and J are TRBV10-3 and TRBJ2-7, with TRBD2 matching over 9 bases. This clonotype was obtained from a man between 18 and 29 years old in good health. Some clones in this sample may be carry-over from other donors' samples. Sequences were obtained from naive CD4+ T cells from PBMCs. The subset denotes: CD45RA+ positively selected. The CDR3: CATRLVSAGGNYEQYF. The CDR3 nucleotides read TGTGCCACCAGGCTTGTATCGGCGGGAGGGAACTACGAGCAGTACTTC.